One and the same sample provided the 8 T cell receptor delta chains below, sequenced in a study of Vδ1+ human thymocytes. These TCRs are of unknown antigen specificity. Points from the study as a whole: Highly polyclonal TRG and TRD repertoires with Gaussian CDR3 length distributions appeared in thymus.

Extracted RNA was reverse transcribed into cDNA. Multiplex PCR used pooled V-gene forward primers and a constant-region reverse primer to amplify CDR3s. TCRdb repeated clone calling on the multiplex PCR reads with CATT. Of 20,000 to 25,000 delta-chain clones listed, less than 30% are singletons. The sample comprised Vdelta1+ gamma-delta thymocytes from the thymus. As for subset: FACS-sorted CD3+ TCRalphabeta- TCRVdelta1+ TCRVdelta2- thymocytes. The receptors stem from a boy younger than two who had congenital heart surgery.

With regard to this clone: This may be a read error: a much more frequent sequence differs by one nucleotide. This chain links TRDV1 with TRDJ1; TRDD3 might be the D (5 bases). Germline values: CDR1 TSWWSYY, CDR2 QGS. The ends were cut back, 4 bases at V and 1 base at J, with 25 bases in the middle. CDR3 length equals 19 residues. This chain's CDR3 is CALGAHPKARGSRTDKLIF. DNA of the CDR3: TGTGCTCTTGGGGCCCATCCGAAGGCACGGGGGTCCCGCACCGATAAACTCATCTTT.

As to this clone: A read error is possible here, since a much larger clone lies one base away. Other DNA sequences within the sample encode an identical CDR3. This chain connects TRDV1 to TRDJ1, with 7 bases lining up with TRDD3. The CDR3 has 19 residues. Germline loops: CDR1 TSWWSYY, CDR2 QGS. V trimming: 1 base; J trimming: 0 bases; junction bases outside the gene matches: 14. In DNA form, the CDR3 reads TGTGCTCTTGGGGAACCCACTCCTGTGGGGGAAAAGTACACCGATAAACTCATCTTT. Translating gives CALGEPTPVGEKYTDKLIF.

J is TRDJ1 and V is TRDV1; 12 nucleotides match TRDD3. The junction had 19 bases not matched to a gene; V was cut back by 6 bases and J by 8 bases. The CDR3 runs 18 residues. CDR1 and CDR2 (germline): TSWWSYY, QGS. The CDR3 nucleotides are TGTGCTCTTGGAGGTGGGTTCCCACTGGGGGATACATGGAGGAAACTCATCTTT. It codes for CALGGGFPLGDTWRKLIF.

This clone came up a few times. Mismatch with germline at one junction end may stem from a read error. The sample has other DNA sequences that encode this CDR3 too. This chain links TRDV1 with TRDJ1, with TRDD3 matching 10 bases. Germline V gives CDR1 TSWWSYY, CDR2 QGS. The CDR3 contains 21 residues. CDR3: CALGEPAPFEVTGGCTDKLIF. As DNA, the CDR3 is TGTGCCCTTGGGGAACCCGCCCCTTTCGAAGTCACTGGGGGATGCACCGATAAACTCATCTTT.

This clone was observed a handful of times. Different DNA sequences within this sample yield the same CDR3. J is TRDJ1 and V is TRDV1, with 9 bases identical to TRDD2. There are 22 residues in the CDR3. V shed 2 bases and J 0 bases; nucleotides not matched to a gene: 22. The germline gives CDR1 TSWWSYY, CDR2 QGS. CDR3 in DNA: TGTGCTCTTGGGGAATCTCCCTTCCTACAGGATACGCGTGGATTCTACACCGATAAACTCATCTTT. Its protein product is CALGESPFLQDTRGFYTDKLIF.

This clone ranks as medium-sized. The rearrangement joins TRDV1 to TRDJ1; D call uncertain. The CDR3 covers 13 residues. V shed 2 bases and J shed 4 bases, with 8 bases lying between them. The germline CDR1 and CDR2 sequences are TSWWSYY and QGS. CDR3 protein: CALGEIRSDKLIF. The CDR3 DNA follows: TGTGCTCTTGGGGAAATCCGAAGCGATAAACTCATCTTT.

This sequence joins TRDV1 and TRDJ1, with 7 nucleotides matching TRDD3. J lost 0 bases, V lost 4 bases, and 17 bases had no gene match. CDR1 TSWWSYY and CDR2 QGS come from the germline V gene. The CDR3 consists of 19 residues. In DNA form, the CDR3 reads TGTGCTCTTGGGGGCCTGTTGTACTGGGGTACCCCCAACACCGATAAACTCATCTTT. It specifies CALGGLLYWGTPNTDKLIF.

This clone is categorized as medium-sized. The V gene is TRDV1, the J gene TRDJ1; the D gene is possibly TRDD3 (5 bases). The CDR3 has 18 amino acids. CDR1 is TSWWSYY and CDR2 is QGS in the germline V gene. The V and J ends lost 5 bases and 0 bases respectively, with 22 bases between them. CDR3 sequence (DNA): TGTGCTCTTGGGATCCACGGTCCGGTGATACCGTACACCGATAAACTCATCTTT. Translation: CALGIHGPVIPYTDKLIF.